This T cell receptor (beta chain) was sequenced for a study of breast tumors, draining lymph nodes, adjacent tissues. The study, taken as a whole, reports: Data only fit, rather than demonstrated, lymph node origin of most tumor T cells.

Axillary draining lymph nodes of breast cancer patients supplied the node samples. This clonotype showed up many times. Antigen: not known. TCRdb fed the multiplex PCR reads into MiXCR, producing one record per CDR3 protein. The table records approximately 130,000 distinct CDR3 sequences, around 20% of them present only once. The V gene's germline CDR1 is LGHNA and CDR2 YNFKEQ. CDR3 length: 16 residues. Trimming stripped 0 bases from V and 4 bases from J, with 15 bases between. The source of this sequence is a female donor with breast cancer. Some clones in this sample may be carry-over from other donors' samples. The V gene is TRBV4-2, the J gene TRBJ2-5, with D maybe TRBD2 (6 bases). Sequences were obtained from axillary lymph node tissue. CDR3 nucleotide sequence: TGTGCCAGCAGCCAAGAAGTGAAGGGAGGTGGAGAGACCCAGTACTTC. This translates into CASSQEVKGGGETQYF.